Detailed here is one T cell receptor (beta chain). Its antigen is still unknown. Per-base qualities were not stored, and no clone one base away is much larger. The study excluded patients with uncontrolled infections, other autoimmune diseases, pregnancy or lactation. Diagnoses relied on clinical symptoms, serum thyroxine and TRAb, thyroid ultrasound and orbital computed tomography. Total RNA was extracted with Trizol reagent, and quality was checked on an Agilent 2100 Bioanalyzer. The germline V gene sets CDR1 to KGHDR and CDR2 to SFDVKD. V and J are trimmed by 5 bases and 7 bases, and the gene matches miss 11 bases of the junction. CDR3 length: 17 amino acids, cysteine to phenylalanine. Of all the DNA, just the CDR3 is kept, 51 bases in frame from base 1. TCR beta CDR3 regions were amplified from RNA transcripts. For the first round of RT-PCR on the TCR CDR3, the HTBI primer set was used together with the Qiagen OneStep RT-PCR kit. The libraries were constructed in a second round of multiplex PCR and then size-selected and purified. Paired-end sequencing of the libraries was performed with 100 bp reads on an Illumina HiSeq2000. Processing in the source paper ran as follows. SOAPnuke was used to process the raw data, with reads discarded if the reads contained adapters or uncalled bases, had a mean Phred below 15, or lacked an exact constant-primer or identifier match. High-quality paired reads were merged with COPE v1.2.5, and unique nucleotide sequences were defined as clonotypes. Clonotypes were aligned to IMGT TRBV, TRBD and TRBJ reference segments using MiTCR v1.1. The analysis included only V-J combinations with a frequency above 0.0001, which together covered more than 99% of the repertoires. A TCS score was defined as the ratio between F50 (clonal expansion) and ExV (chaos), using BLOSUM62-based TCRdist between CDR3 peptides within each V-J. Welch's t-statistics and random forest reduced approximately 520 V-J features to some 14, which were used in a naive Bayes classifier (R e1071). The Morisita-Horn index was used to measure how similar the thyroid and blood repertoires were. In-frame beta chains were kept once TCRdb had trimmed the public reads at Q25 with fastp and called clones with MiXCR. A single entry per CDR3 protein holds the most common genes and DNA from its merged rows. In this record, the V and J calls reflect TCRdb's handling and not the investigators' own analysis. This sample has roughly 510,000 distinct CDR3 sequences in its table, and around 43% of those were observed once. About two fifths of the sample is taken by the ten largest.

The data stem from a study of T cells in Graves' hyperthyroidism and ophthalmopathy (dated by TCRdb to the late 2010s). Broadly, across the study: To identify TCR V-J signatures that set the groups apart, the researchers used a discovery cohort of 90 to 100 patients, made up of roughly 45 with Graves' ophthalmopathy and about 55 with stable Graves' hyperthyroidism. Once sampling was done, hyperthyroidism patients were given methimazole at a starting dose of 30 mg daily, whereas ophthalmopathy patients were given high-dose intravenous methylprednisolone. For training and testing, the approximately 97 patients in the discovery cohort were randomly divided in a 7:3 ratio. The paper reports TCR Vbeta CDR3 sequencing of more than 120 peripheral blood samples: some 44 ophthalmopathy, fewer than 80 hyperthyroidism and approximately 17 progressor patients. Prospective prediction of ophthalmopathy was tested in an independent validation cohort of 18 to 20 hyperthyroidism patients and some 17 patients who later progressed to ophthalmopathy. In addition, the study compared T-cell repertoires in thyroid tissue and in blood from a handful of Graves' hyperthyroidism patients. The research as a whole found: Most expanded thyroid clonotypes (frequency above 0.001) were also detected in blood, a finding suggesting that blood repertoires may reflect thyroid immune responses. Sample size was not statistically predetermined, and investigators were not blinded to group allocation. In cross-validation, a model built on a 13 V-J signature told ophthalmopathy apart from stable hyperthyroidism with just under 90% sensitivity and around 81% specificity, and in testing the same model reached 80%/75%. In validation, progression to ophthalmopathy was predicted by the model with 70.59% sensitivity and roughly 76% specificity, a median of approximately 6.5 months before onset.

This clonotype was sampled from an adult woman with Graves' disease, either hyperthyroidism or ophthalmopathy (not recorded which). The chain is assembled from TRBV24-1 and TRBJ2-5; 14 of the junction bases match TRBD2. Sequences were obtained from peripheral blood or thyroid tissue (not recorded which). CDR3 protein: CATSGGLAGDDRGTQYF. The nucleotide sequence is given as TGTGCCACCAGTGGGGGACTAGCGGGAGACGACCGAGGGACCCAGTACTTC.